The clone carrying this TCR beta chain was found a few times. These data are taken from a study of T cells after yellow fever vaccination. TCRdb ran MiXCR on the 5' RACE reads and lists one entry per CDR3 protein. The sample lists 250,000 to 300,000 distinct CDR3 sequences; under 15% were seen once. The TCR sequence derives from a man aged 25-45 years who received the YFV17D yellow fever vaccine. The source was CD4+ T cells sorted from PBMCs, collected 45 days after the yellow fever booster vaccination.

The CDR3 sequence is CASSRRRGVSYEQYF. In DNA, the CDR3 is TGTGCCAGCAGTCGTCGGCGGGGGGTCTCCTACGAGCAGTACTTC. The rearrangement links TRBV6-2 or TRBV6-3 to TRBJ2-7; 8 nucleotides align to TRBD2. Germline assignment: CDR1 MNHEY and CDR2 SVGEGT. V was pared by 5 bases and J by 0 bases, with 6 bases of the junction left unmatched. The CDR3 is made up of 15 amino acids.